This entry lists 22 T cell receptor beta chains sequenced from one sample in a study of T-cell reconstitution after alpha-beta-depleted transplantation in children. TCRbeta library preparation incorporated unique molecular identifiers. TCRdb fed the PCR reads into MiXCR, producing one record per CDR3 protein. This table has approximately 500,000 distinct CDR3 sequences, 25% to 30% appearing once. The starting material was PBMCs, obtained before TCRalphabeta/CD19-depleted stem cell transplant. These receptors all stem from a boy under three years old with Wiskott-Aldrich syndrome, due to receive a stem cell transplant.

The gene calls are TRBV5-1 and TRBJ1-1, with 9 bases aligning to TRBD1. J was trimmed by 2 bases and V by 4 bases; bases with no gene match: 9. Germline CDR1 reads SGHRS; CDR2 reads YFSETQ. The CDR3 covers 16 residues. DNA for the CDR3: TGCGCCAGCAGCAAGGACAGGGGCGGCCTAAACACTGAAGCTTTCTTT. This encodes CASSKDRGGLNTEAFF.

In its sample, this clonotype was seen a few times. The chain combines TRBV20-1 with TRBJ1-2; D is undetermined. Per the germline V gene, CDR1 is DFQATT and CDR2 is SNEGSKA (reference sequence). The CDR3 has 10 amino acids. V was pared by 4 bases and J by 4 bases, with 4 bases between. DNA for the CDR3: TGCAGTGCTATTGTCTATGGCTACACCTTC. Residues: CSAIVYGYTF.

The chain joins TRBV7-2 to TRBJ1-2; D might be TRBD1 (5 bases). V lost 1 base and J 0 bases, leaving 12 bases between the germline ends. The CDR3 is 16 residues long. Germline V gives CDR1 SGHTA, CDR2 FQGNSA. The CDR3 sequence is CASSLVGGSPNYGYTF. The DNA for the CDR3 is TGTGCCAGCAGCTTAGTTGGGGGGTCCCCTAACTATGGCTACACCTTC.

This chain uses TRBV27 with TRBJ2-1; 8 bases are a match to TRBD2. Germline CDR1 MNHEY, CDR2 SMNVEV (reference sequence). V lost 8 bases and J lost 4; bases outside the gene matches: 19. This CDR3 comprises 18 residues. CDR3 sequence: CASGRDSAAGVGYNEQFF. In DNA form, the CDR3 reads TGTGCCAGCGGAAGAGATTCCGCAGCGGGAGTAGGGTACAATGAGCAGTTCTTC.

This clonotype was recorded a few times. The chain joins TRBV6-5 to TRBJ2-5; D remains unclear. Germline V gene lookup returns CDR1 MNHEY and CDR2 SVGAGI. The ends were cut back, 0 bases at V and 1 base at J, with 6 bases in the middle. CDR3 length equals 14 residues. The CDR3 sequence is CASSYSASQETQYF. CDR3 nucleotides: TGTGCCAGCAGTTACTCAGCCAGCCAAGAGACCCAGTACTTC.

V and J are TRBV10-3 and TRBJ2-7; 7 bases line up with TRBD2. With 3 bases clipped from V and 9 bases from J, the junction kept 14 bases outside the gene matches. The length of the CDR3 is 15 residues. Per germline, CDR1 ENHRY and CDR2 SYGVKD. CDR3 nucleotides: TGTGCCATCAGTGAAACGAGCGGGACCCGTTATGGGCAGTACTTC. This gives the protein CAISETSGTRYGQYF.

This clonotype has more than one count but fewer than ten. The chain uses TRBV29-1 and TRBJ1-2, with a weak D call TRBD1 (5 bases). The V end lost 4 bases, the J end lost 12 bases, and 9 bases lay between the germline ends. The CDR3 length is 9 residues. Germline CDR1 is SQVTM and CDR2 is ANQGSEA. The CDR3 nucleotides read TGCAGCGTTGCGGGGGAAAACACCTTC. Translating it yields CSVAGENTF.

This clonotype was found many times. The J gene is TRBJ2-1, the V gene TRBV12-3 or TRBV12-4; 12 bases are a match to TRBD2. The V segment lost 5 bases and the J segment 9 bases; nucleotides outside the gene matches: 11. The length of the CDR3 is 16 residues. The CDR3 nucleotides read TGTGCCAGCAGTATCCTAGCGGGAGGGCCCTTTGGTGAGCAGTTCTTC. This codes for CASSILAGGPFGEQFF.

This sequence joins TRBV4-1 and TRBJ2-1, with 9 bases lining up with TRBD2. After removal of 0 bases from V and 10 bases from J, the junction contained 10 bases not matched to a gene. From germline, CDR1 is MGHRA and CDR2 YSYEKL. This CDR3 is 16 amino acids long. In DNA, the CDR3 is TGCGCCAGCAGCCAAGATCGGGCTAGCGGGACAAGAGAGCAGTTCTTC. Translation: CASSQDRASGTREQFF.

This clonotype was observed a handful of times. V is TRBV12-3 or TRBV12-4 and J is TRBJ2-5; D is uncertain. This CDR3 comprises 13 residues. V lost 3 bases and J lost 5, with 10 bases in between. The CDR3 region is CASSLNRRETQYF. The CDR3 DNA reads as TGTGCCAGCAGTTTGAACAGAAGGGAGACCCAGTACTTC.

This clonotype was picked up a small number of times. J is TRBJ2-3 and V is TRBV20-1, with TRBD2 identical over 12 bases. Trimming cost V 3 bases and J 6 bases; bases outside gene matches: 7. From germline, CDR1 is DFQATT and CDR2 SNEGSKA (reference sequence). This CDR3 contains 15 residues. The CDR3 sequence is CSASPTSGRYDTQYF. CDR3 in DNA: TGCAGTGCTAGCCCGACTAGCGGGAGATACGATACGCAGTATTTT.

CDR3 loop: CASSLAGGWNQPQHF. The CDR3 bases are TGCGCCAGCAGCTTGGCTGGGGGGTGGAATCAGCCCCAGCATTTT. This chain connects TRBV5-1 to TRBJ1-5, with D tentatively TRBD1 (5 bases). Trimming cost V 0 bases and J 4 bases, with 11 bases left between them. The CDR3 consists of 15 residues. Germline lookup yields CDR1 SGHRS and CDR2 YFSETQ.

The chain uses TRBV11-3 and TRBJ2-7; a weak D match, TRBD1 (6 bases). Trimming took 1 base from V and 0 from J, leaving 19 bases between them. CDR1 and CDR2 (germline): SGHNT, YENEEA. This CDR3 contains 18 residues. CDR3: CASSLGAGTHGSSYEQYF. CDR3 coding DNA: TGTGCCAGCAGCTTAGGGGCCGGGACACATGGGAGCTCCTACGAGCAGTACTTC.

A few counts support this clonotype. V and J are TRBV27 and TRBJ2-6; perhaps TRBD1 as D (6 bases). V dropped 4 bases and J dropped 2 bases, with 9 bases sitting between them. Germline V lookup: CDR1 MNHEY, CDR2 SMNVEV (reference sequence). The CDR3 is 15 residues long. For the CDR3, the DNA is TGTGCCAGCAGTTCCCAGGGGCCTGGGGCCAACGTCCTGACTTTC. It translates to CASSSQGPGANVLTF.

V usage is TRBV20-1 and J usage is TRBJ2-7, with 7 bases fitting TRBD1. V dropped 6 bases and J dropped 5; count of bases not matched to a gene: 10. This CDR3 has 13 amino acids. Germline loops: CDR1 DFQATT, CDR2 SNEGSKA (reference sequence). The CDR3 region has the DNA TGCAGTGCGCCGACAGGGTTAGTCGACGAGCAGTACTTC. It is translated as CSAPTGLVDEQYF.

This clonotype was seen more than once but under ten times. The chain combines TRBV3-1 with TRBJ2-7; the match to TRBD2 covers 8 bases. Germline V gives CDR1 LGHDT, CDR2 YNNKEL (reference sequence). The CDR3 extends over 15 amino acids. Trimming at V came to 3 bases and at J to 2 bases, leaving 6 bases not matched to a gene. This CDR3 is CASSQVSGKPYEQYF. CDR3 sequence (DNA): TGTGCCAGCAGCCAGGTTAGCGGGAAGCCCTACGAGCAGTACTTC.

This clonotype was observed a handful of times. The V and J genes are TRBV10-3 and TRBJ1-2; TRBD1 matches at 8 bases. The CDR3 length is 13 residues. The trim removed 5 bases at V and 3 bases at J, leaving 2 bases unmatched. Germline V lookup: CDR1 ENHRY, CDR2 SYGVKD. The CDR3 coding sequence is TGTGCCATCAGTCAGGACAGGGACTATGGCTACACCTTC. This gives the protein CAISQDRDYGYTF.

V gene TRBV2 combines with J gene TRBJ2-3; no definite D call. Per the germline V gene, CDR1 is SNHLY and CDR2 is FYNNEI. The CDR3 runs 14 residues. The germline V and J ends were trimmed by 3 bases and 4 bases, with 11 bases remaining between them. Here the CDR3 reads CASSEGSVSDTQYF. In nucleotides, the CDR3 is TGTGCCAGCAGTGAGGGGTCCGTGTCAGATACGCAGTATTTT.

CDR3 region: CASSSRRSQETQYF. Written as DNA, the CDR3 is TGTGCCAGCAGTTCCAGGAGAAGTCAAGAGACCCAGTACTTC. The chain recombines TRBV6-5 with TRBJ2-5; no firm D call. Trimming stripped 4 bases from V and 2 bases from J, with 11 bases between. CDR1 is MNHEY, CDR2 SVGAGI, per germline. This CDR3 contains 14 residues.

The chain employs TRBV29-1 and TRBJ2-7; D is possibly TRBD2 (5 bases). Germline CDR1 is SQVTM and CDR2 is ANQGSEA. Trimming shortened V by 4 bases and J by 3 bases, and 7 bases separated the two germline ends. This CDR3 has 11 amino acids. The CDR3 DNA reads TGCAGCGTTGGGAGCGGCTACGAGCAGTACTTC. Translation gives CSVGSGYEQYF.

The J gene is TRBJ2-7, the V gene TRBV11-2; possible D gene TRBD2, 6 bases. The CDR3 sequence is 16 residues long. The germline V gene encodes CDR1 SGHAT and CDR2 FQNNGV. V was shortened by 0 bases and J by 3 bases, with 15 bases between the two germline ends. CDR3 in amino acids: CASSLDLVAEHYEQYF. CDR3 coding DNA: TGTGCCAGCAGCTTAGATCTGGTAGCGGAACACTACGAGCAGTACTTC.

This clonotype was seen more than once but under ten times. The genes are TRBV6-6 and TRBJ1-2; D gene ambiguous. The CDR3 totals 12 residues. The V end lost 0 bases, the J end lost 8 bases, and 7 bases lay between the germline ends. Germline CDR1 is MNHNY and CDR2 is SVGAGI (reference sequence). This CDR3 is CASSYSRGGYTF. For the CDR3, the DNA is TGTGCCAGCAGTTACTCGCGGGGAGGCTACACCTTC.